This entry is about one T cell receptor (beta chain). The CDR3 is made up of 16 amino acids. The V segment lost 5 bases and the J segment 2 bases; nucleotides outside the gene matches: 10. Germline CDR1 reads SQVTM; CDR2 reads ANQGSEA. The data stem from a study of sequential checkpoint blockade in melanoma. The data were produced by immunoSEQ multiplex PCR, yet TCRdb's version contains in-frame clones alone and is incomplete. This table has 11,000 to 15,000 clones, over 60% appearing once. Treatment defined: randomized to nivolumab then ipilimumab (arm A) or the reverse (arm B). Live CD3+CD8+ CD19− CD56− cells were sorted from PBMCs.

Specimen: CD8+ T cells sorted from blood (inferred from file names), collected from a patient given nivolumab and ipilimumab in sequence. This TCR was recovered from a human donor with melanoma. The chain links TRBV29-1 to TRBJ2-3, with 10 bases matching TRBD2. CDR3 DNA: TGCAGCGTTACCCCTTTCACTAGCGGGGACACAGATACGCAGTATTTT. It yields the protein CSVTPFTSGDTDTQYF.